This T cell receptor (beta chain) was found in a study of T cells in localized non-small cell lung cancer. The CDR3 consists of 15 residues. The germline V gene has CDR1 SNHLY and CDR2 FYNNEI. Deletions cut 2 bases from V and 5 bases from J, with 15 bases between. The protocol was immunoSEQ multiplex PCR, while the TCRdb copy is restricted to in-frame clones and leaves out a portion. The sample yields roughly 20,000 clones, around nine tenths seen once. A word on this clone: Antigen specificity is unknown.

Study-wide results and caveats: Sequencing involved a lone tumor region, leaving heterogeneity possible. With higher T cell density in blood came longer overall survival.

The chain carries TRBV2 and TRBJ1-2; D is ambiguous. The sample was peripheral blood, taken before any cancer treatment. The sequence was collected from a male donor aged 60 or older with stage I squamous cell lung carcinoma. CDR3 coding DNA: TGTGCCAGCAGTGAATCGCGAAAACCAAGGTATGGCTACACCTTC. Translation: CASSESRKPRYGYTF.